The 30 T cell receptor beta chains given below trace back to one sample, sequenced in a study of beta chain features in type 1 diabetes. Expressed TCRB transcripts were sequenced because the isolated RNA had all been reverse transcribed beforehand. Sequenced by immunoSEQ multiplex PCR; TCRdb stores in-frame clones only, minus some. The repertoire holds fewer than 900,000 clones, roughly 17% seen once, with 0.02% to 0.03% in the top ten. Sequencing was carried out using naive CD4+ T cells from blood. These receptors were collected from a young woman in good health.

The chain employs TRBV27 and TRBJ2-7; 11 nucleotides line up with TRBD2. CDR3 length: 14 residues. The germline CDR1 and CDR2 sequences are MNHEY and SMNVEV (reference sequence). With 6 bases clipped from V and 4 bases from J, the junction kept 5 bases outside the gene matches. The CDR3 DNA follows: TGTGCCAGCAGATATAGCGGGAGGGGGTACGAGCAGTACTTC. As protein: CASRYSGRGYEQYF.

This clone was seen more than once but under ten times. The chain is built from TRBV7-9 and TRBJ2-3, with a tentative D call TRBD1 (6 bases). The CDR3 sequence is 16 residues long. V was shortened by 5 bases and J by 3 bases, with 18 bases between the two germline ends. Germline V gene data show CDR1 as SEHNR and CDR2 as FQNEAQ (reference sequence). CDR3 residues: CASSPGTGHTTDTQYF. The CDR3 bases are TGTGCCAGCAGCCCTGGGACGGGACACACAACAGATACGCAGTATTTT.

This clone was seen a handful of times. The V gene is TRBV9, the J gene TRBJ2-1; 9 bases fit TRBD2. The germline gives CDR1 SGDLS, CDR2 YYNGEE. CDR3 size: 15 residues. V trimming: 5 bases; J trimming: 4 bases; junction bases outside the gene matches: 7. Here the CDR3 reads CASSSGTSSYNEQFF. DNA for the CDR3: TGTGCCAGCAGTTCCGGGACTAGCAGTTACAATGAGCAGTTCTTC.

Only a few counts were recorded for this clone. CDR3 sequence reads: CASSAPWMSGANVLTF. In DNA form, the CDR3 reads TGTGCCAGTAGTGCCCCGTGGATGTCCGGGGCCAACGTCCTGACTTTC. The gene calls are TRBV19 and TRBJ2-6; no reliable D call. The CDR3 runs 16 residues. Deletions cut 5 bases from V and 4 bases from J, with 15 bases between. The V gene's germline CDR1 is LNHDA and CDR2 SQIVND (reference sequence). Complete variable domain (other parts from reference TRBV19 and TRBJ2-6): DGGITQSPKYLFRKEGQNVTLSCEQNLNHDAMYWYRQDPGQGLRLIYYSQIVNDFQKGDIAEGYSVSREKKESFPLTVTSAQKNPTAFYLCASSAPWMSGANVLTFGAGSRLTVL.

In this sample, this clone turned up a few times. V gene TRBV6-5 combines with J gene TRBJ1-2; D is unclear. Germline CDR1 MNHEY, CDR2 SVGAGI. There are 13 residues in the CDR3. Trimming cost V 6 bases and J 3 bases, with 11 bases left between them. The CDR3 region has the DNA TGTGCCAGCAGCCAGGACGGTGACTATGGCTACACCTTC. It codes for CASSQDGDYGYTF.

This clone was detected only a few times. This chain uses TRBV12-5 with TRBJ2-5, with a possible D match to TRBD1 (6 bases). Trimming stripped 1 base from V and 1 base from J, with 7 bases between. The CDR3 extends over 14 amino acids. CDR1 is LGHNT, CDR2 FRNRAP, per germline. The CDR3 DNA sequence: TGTGCTAGTGGTTTGGGACAGGTCCAAGAGACCCAGTACTTC. This translates into CASGLGQVQETQYF.

The V and J genes are TRBV7-9 and TRBJ2-3; TRBD2 matches at 9 bases. This CDR3 is built from 16 residues. Germline V gene sequence: CDR1 SEHNR, CDR2 FQNEAQ (reference sequence). Trimming took 3 bases from V and 3 from J; bases not matched to a gene: 7. The CDR3 nucleotides read TGTGCCAGCAGCTTCCAGCTAGCGGGACCGACAGATACGCAGTATTTT. Translated: CASSFQLAGPTDTQYF.

The rearrangement uses TRBV7-2 and TRBJ2-1, with 9 bases matching TRBD2. Germline V gene sequence: CDR1 SGHTA, CDR2 FQGNSA. The CDR3 totals 15 residues. Unmatched junction bases numbered 7, after V lost 1 base and J lost 9 bases. This CDR3 reads CASSLETSGSGEQFF. The CDR3 region has the DNA TGTGCCAGCAGCTTAGAAACTAGCGGGTCGGGTGAGCAGTTCTTC.

The CDR3 spells CASSPTINYNEQFF. Here the CDR3 DNA reads TGTGCCAGCAGCCCGACGATTAACTACAATGAGCAGTTCTTC. V and J are TRBV5-4 and TRBJ2-1, with D hard to call. Germline CDR1 reads SGHNT; CDR2 reads YYREEE (reference sequence). The CDR3 totals 14 residues. Trimming shortened V by 4 bases and J by 3 bases, and 11 bases separated the two germline ends. Full variable domain (outside the CDR3, taken from reference TRBV5-4 and TRBJ2-1): ETGVTQSPTHLIKTRGQQVTLRCSSQSGHNTVSWYQQALGQGPQFIFQYYREEENGRGNFPPRFSGLQFPNYSSELNVNALELDDSALYLCASSPTINYNEQFFGPGTRLTVL.

The CDR3 protein is CASSHPRASGRETQYF. In nucleotides, the CDR3 is TGTGCCAGCAGCCATCCCCGGGCTAGCGGGAGAGAGACCCAGTACTTC. This chain links TRBV7-2 with TRBJ2-5; 10 nucleotides agree with TRBD2. In germline, CDR1 is SGHTA, CDR2 FQGNSA. This CDR3 is 16 amino acids long. J was trimmed by 4 bases and V by 5 bases; bases with no gene match: 10. Variable domain in full (rest from reference TRBV7-2 and TRBJ2-5): GAGVSQSPSNKVTEKGKDVELRCDPISGHTALYWYRQSLGQGLEFLIYFQGNSAPDKSGLPSDRFSAERTGGSVSTLTIQRTQQEDSAVYLCASSHPRASGRETQYFGPGTRLLVL.

This clone was recorded a few times. This specimen includes other DNA sequences encoding the same CDR3. This chain connects TRBV7-2 to TRBJ2-3; D gene ambiguous. V gave up 6 bases and J gave up 1 base, with 8 bases separating them. Per the germline V gene, CDR1 is SGHTA and CDR2 is FQGNSA. The length of the CDR3 is 13 residues. The CDR3 loop reads CASRRVGTDTQYF. CDR3 nucleotides: TGTGCCAGCAGGCGAGTGGGCACAGATACGCAGTATTTT. Based on the CDR3 plus reference TRBV7-2 and TRBJ2-3, the full variable domain is GAGVSQSPSNKVTEKGKDVELRCDPISGHTALYWYRQSLGQGLEFLIYFQGNSAPDKSGLPSDRFSAERTGGSVSTLTIQRTQQEDSAVYLCASRRVGTDTQYFGPGTRLTVL.

This clone turned up a few times. The chain joins TRBV6-6 to TRBJ2-1, with 13 bases fitting TRBD2. Per the germline V gene, CDR1 is MNHNY and CDR2 is SVGAGI (reference sequence). This CDR3 contains 15 residues. J gave up 5 bases and V 6 bases, and 4 bases lay outside the gene matches. The chain's CDR3 is CASSAGLAGNNEQFF. In DNA, the CDR3 is TGTGCCAGCAGCGCGGGACTAGCGGGGAACAATGAGCAGTTCTTC.

This clone showed up just a few times. The chain carries TRBV7-3 and TRBJ2-2; 9 bases are shared with TRBD2. V lost 1 base and J lost 6; bases outside the gene matches: 15. The CDR3 length is 19 residues. The germline V gene encodes CDR1 SGHTA and CDR2 FQGTGA. The CDR3 nucleotides are TGTGCCAGCAGCTTAAACCCCCCTCGACGTAGCGGGAGTTCCGGGGAGCTGTTTTTT. Translation gives CASSLNPPRRSGSSGELFF.

This clone has only a few counts. This chain uses TRBV18 with TRBJ1-4; no reliable D call. V lost 4 bases to trimming and J lost 2 bases, with 14 bases between them. Germline lookup yields CDR1 KGHSH and CDR2 LQKENI. CDR3 length: 16 amino acids. The chain's CDR3 is CASSLLKDGTNEKLFF. The CDR3 DNA is TGTGCCAGCTCACTATTAAAGGACGGTACTAATGAAAAACTGTTTTTT.

This clone was observed a few times. This chain uses TRBV15 with TRBJ1-5; D possibly corresponds to TRBD1 (5 bases). The length of the CDR3 is 13 residues. Trimming left V 9 bases short and J 3 bases short, with 12 bases between. CDR1 is LNHNV and CDR2 is YYDKDF in the germline V gene (reference sequence). This chain's CDR3 is CATTRGYNQPQHF. As DNA, the CDR3 is TGTGCCACTACAAGGGGCTACAATCAGCCCCAGCATTTT.

This clone was recorded a few times. This chain connects TRBV15 to TRBJ2-2; weak D call: TRBD1 (6 bases). The CDR3 is 13 residues long. Trimming left V 6 bases short and J 5 bases short, with 10 bases between. The germline V gene encodes CDR1 LNHNV and CDR2 YYDKDF (reference sequence). CDR3 sequence (DNA): TGTGCCACCAGGGACAGCCTAACCGGGGAGCTGTTTTTT. This gives the protein CATRDSLTGELFF.

Details on this clone: Additional DNA sequences in this sample encode the identical CDR3. The rearrangement uses TRBV7-3 and TRBJ2-2; D call uncertain. The CDR3 consists of 13 residues. Trimming took 6 bases from V and 5 from J, leaving 10 bases between them. The germline CDR1 and CDR2 sequences are SGHTA and FQGTGA. CDR3 nucleotide sequence: TGTGCCAGCAGTTTGAGATATACCGGGGAGCTGTTTTTT. It codes for CASSLRYTGELFF.

This chain uses TRBV5-8 with TRBJ2-2; TRBD2 agrees at 7 bases. Germline assignment: CDR1 SGHTS and CDR2 YDEGEE. The CDR3 is 15 residues long. The trim removed 2 bases at V and 2 bases at J, leaving 3 bases unmatched. The CDR3 spells CASSLGRANTGELFF. The CDR3 region has the DNA TGTGCCAGCAGCTTAGGGAGGGCAAACACCGGGGAGCTGTTTTTT.

This chain connects TRBV2 to TRBJ2-3, with 8 nucleotides matching TRBD2. The V gene's germline CDR1 is SNHLY and CDR2 FYNNEI. The CDR3 runs 14 residues. Trimming cost V 7 bases and J 4 bases; bases outside gene matches: 7. The CDR3 DNA reads TGTGCCAGCATTTCGGCGGGAGGCGCAGATACGCAGTATTTT. Encoded protein: CASISAGGADTQYF.

This clone showed up just a few times. The chain has TRBV15 and TRBJ2-1; possibly TRBD1 for D (6 bases). Trimming left V 2 bases short and J 2 bases short, with 10 bases between. This CDR3 has 15 amino acids. Germline V gives CDR1 LNHNV, CDR2 YYDKDF (reference sequence). CDR3 DNA: TGTGCCACCAGCAGACAGGGGTTTACCTACAATGAGCAGTTCTTC. It is translated as CATSRQGFTYNEQFF. Using reference TRBV15 and TRBJ2-1 for the parts outside the CDR3, the full variable domain is DAMVIQNPRYQVTQFGKPVTLSCSQTLNHNVMYWYQQKSSQAPKLLFHYYDKDFNNEADTPDNFQSRRPNTSFCFLDIRSPGLGDTAMYLCATSRQGFTYNEQFFGPGTRLTVL.

To note about this clone: Different DNA sequences within this sample yield the same CDR3. This chain links TRBV18 with TRBJ2-1; D uncertain. The CDR3 sequence is 13 residues long. Germline V gene lookup returns CDR1 KGHSH and CDR2 LQKENI. V lost 0 bases and J 5 bases, leaving 5 bases between the germline ends. The CDR3 nucleotides are TGTGCCAGCTCACCACCCACCCACAATGAGCAGTTCTTC. It encodes CASSPPTHNEQFF.

In this sample, this clone turned up a few times. Other nucleotide sequences in the sample specify the same CDR3. J is TRBJ2-7 and V is TRBV11-2; no reliable D call. Germline CDR1 and CDR2: SGHAT and FQNNGV. V was shortened by 1 base and J by 4 bases, with 5 bases between the two germline ends. The CDR3 runs to 12 residues. Here the CDR3 reads CASSLGRYEQYF. The CDR3 region has the DNA TGTGCCAGCAGCTTAGGGCGTTACGAGCAGTACTTC.

The chain has TRBV28 and TRBJ2-5; 8 positions agree with TRBD1. This CDR3 has 13 residues. CDR1 is MDHEN, CDR2 SYDVKM, per germline. V trimming: 4 bases; J trimming: 5 bases; junction bases outside the gene matches: 3. The CDR3 reads CASSWTGRETQYF. The CDR3, as DNA: TGTGCCAGCAGTTGGACAGGGAGGGAGACCCAGTACTTC.

The chain carries TRBV4-2 and TRBJ2-7; the D gene could be TRBD1 or TRBD2 (5 bases each). The V and J ends lost 0 bases and 4 bases respectively, with 19 bases between them. This CDR3 contains 17 residues. Germline V gene lookup returns CDR1 LGHNA and CDR2 YNFKEQ. The CDR3 nucleotides read TGTGCCAGCAGCCAAGATTGGGGGACCGATTGGAATTACGAGCAGTACTTC. Translated, it gives CASSQDWGTDWNYEQYF.

The V call is TRBV4-1, the J call TRBJ2-7; possibly TRBD1 for D (5 bases). The germline V gene has CDR1 MGHRA and CDR2 YSYEKL. This CDR3 has 14 residues. V was cut by 5 bases and J by 2 bases, with 13 bases left in between. CDR3 sequence reads: CASSGNRHPYEQYF. In DNA, the CDR3 is TGCGCCAGCAGCGGTAACAGGCACCCCTACGAGCAGTACTTC.

The V gene is TRBV19, the J gene TRBJ1-4, with D unresolved. The V end lost 5 bases, the J end lost 0 bases, and 7 bases lay between the germline ends. CDR1 and CDR2 from the germline V gene are LNHDA and SQIVND (reference sequence). The CDR3 runs to 14 residues. This CDR3 is CASSESTTNEKLFF. DNA for the CDR3: TGTGCCAGTAGTGAGTCTACAACTAATGAAAAACTGTTTTTT. The variable domain in full, completed from reference TRBV19 and TRBJ1-4, reads DGGITQSPKYLFRKEGQNVTLSCEQNLNHDAMYWYRQDPGQGLRLIYYSQIVNDFQKGDIAEGYSVSREKKESFPLTVTSAQKNPTAFYLCASSESTTNEKLFFGSGTQLSVL.

This clone has more than one count but fewer than ten. V and J are TRBV4-1 and TRBJ1-2, with no clear D. The V gene's germline CDR1 is MGHRA and CDR2 YSYEKL. The length of the CDR3 is 14 residues. V lost 4 bases and J lost 3, with 12 bases in between. CDR3 region: CASSPLGRDYGYTF. Here the CDR3 DNA reads TGCGCCAGCAGCCCGTTGGGCCGGGACTATGGCTACACCTTC.

In its sample, this clone was seen a few times. This rearrangement joins TRBV29-1 to TRBJ2-1, with 7 bases lining up with TRBD1. V lost 7 bases, J lost 6 bases, and 3 bases stayed unmatched. In germline, CDR1 is SQVTM, CDR2 ANQGSEA. This CDR3 has 11 amino acids. The chain's CDR3 is CSGYRGNEQFF. The CDR3, as DNA: TGCAGCGGATACAGGGGCAATGAGCAGTTCTTC.

This clone was seen more than once but under ten times. The chain couples TRBV7-9 to TRBJ2-3, with 9 bases fitting TRBD2. CDR1 is SEHNR, CDR2 FQNEAQ, per germline (reference sequence). With 5 bases clipped from V and 4 bases from J, the junction kept 13 bases outside the gene matches. The CDR3 is 17 amino acids. The CDR3: CASSPRRLAGRSDTQYF. The CDR3 nucleotides read TGTGCCAGCAGCCCAAGGAGGCTAGCGGGAAGGTCAGATACGCAGTATTTT.

The V call is TRBV19, the J call TRBJ2-2; D unclear. CDR3 size: 12 residues. Germline-derived CDR1 and CDR2 are LNHDA and SQIVND (reference sequence). The V gene lost 5 bases and the J gene lost 7 bases, with 8 bases spanning the gap. CDR3 nucleotide sequence: TGTGCCAGTAGTGCAGGCAGCGGGGAGCTGTTTTTT. Translated, it gives CASSAGSGELFF.